This passage covers 29 T cell receptor beta chains from one sample sequenced in a study of T cell repertoires in aging, cancer and after chemotherapy. TCR beta rearrangements were amplified from peripheral blood genomic DNA. Rearranged V-D-J TRB sequences were amplified with a mixed TRB-A/B primer pool. TCRdb fed the multiplex PCR reads into MiXCR, producing one record per CDR3 protein. The sample contains 1,300 to 1,500 distinct CDR3 sequences, over 30% of which appear only once. The specimen sequenced was blood. These receptors were obtained from a human donor with a solid tumor.

The sample holds a few counts of this clonotype. This chain joins TRBV7-9 and TRBJ2-7; no clear D gene. V lost 3 bases and J lost 1, with 16 bases in between. CDR3 length: 16 residues. Per germline, CDR1 SEHNR and CDR2 FQNEAQ (reference sequence). The CDR3 DNA sequence: TGTGCCAGCAGCTTGAGTTCTGGCTGGATGTCCTACGAGCAGTACTTC. This gives the protein CASSLSSGWMSYEQYF.

This clonotype was observed a few times. The chain recombines TRBV7-9 with TRBJ2-6; D remains ambiguous. The CDR3 sequence is 15 residues long. The germline V and J ends were trimmed by 3 bases and 4 bases, with 10 bases remaining between them. The V gene's germline CDR1 is SEHNR and CDR2 FQNEAQ (reference sequence). CDR3 sequence reads: CASSFPSAGANVLTF. Here the CDR3 DNA reads TGTGCCAGCAGCTTCCCCTCGGCGGGGGCCAACGTCCTGACTTTC.

A word on this clonotype: This clone may be a read error of a much larger clone one base away. The chain links TRBV7-2 to TRBJ2-7; 7 bases are shared with TRBD2. This CDR3 is built from 16 residues. CDR1 and CDR2 (germline): SGHTA, FQGNSA. Trimming removed 5 bases from V and 3 bases from J; junction bases left unmatched: 13. This CDR3 is CASSQTLVASGYEQYF. The CDR3 nucleotides read TGTGCCAGCAGCCAAACGCTCGTGGCTAGCGGCTACGAGCAGTACTTC.

The V call is TRBV19, the J call TRBJ2-1; D is ambiguous. The CDR3 covers 17 residues. Per the germline V gene, CDR1 is LNHDA and CDR2 is SQIVND (reference sequence). Trimming took off 6 bases at V and 4 bases at J, with 22 bases between the two ends. The CDR3 reads CASRPTRPVARYNEQFF. The CDR3 region has the DNA TGTGCCAGTAGACCGACCCGACCGGTCGCCAGGTACAATGAGCAGTTCTTC. Using reference TRBV19 and TRBJ2-1 for the parts outside the CDR3, the full variable domain is DGGITQSPKYLFRKEGQNVTLSCEQNLNHDAMYWYRQDPGQGLRLIYYSQIVNDFQKGDIAEGYSVSREKKESFPLTVTSAQKNPTAFYLCASRPTRPVARYNEQFFGPGTRLTVL.

This chain uses TRBV5-5 with TRBJ1-4; 8 nucleotides agree with TRBD1. Germline V gene data show CDR1 as SGHKS and CDR2 as YYEKEE (reference sequence). J gave up 7 bases and V 4 bases, and 9 bases lay outside the gene matches. The CDR3 extends over 15 amino acids. As DNA, the CDR3 is TGTGCCAGCAGCCCCTCAGGACAGGGACTTGAAAAACTGTTTTTT. As protein: CASSPSGQGLEKLFF.

This clonotype was detected only a few times. The genes are TRBV7-2 and TRBJ1-6; D might be TRBD1 (5 bases). Trimming shortened V by 2 bases and J by 5 bases, and 10 bases separated the two germline ends. The germline V gene encodes CDR1 SGHTA and CDR2 FQGNSA. The CDR3 is 15 residues long. The CDR3 spells CASSLRGSNNSPLHF. CDR3 nucleotide sequence: TGTGCCAGCAGCTTAAGGGGCTCGAATAATTCACCCCTCCACTTT.

The chain recombines TRBV4-2 with TRBJ1-5; D ambiguous. Germline V lookup: CDR1 LGHNA, CDR2 YNFKEQ. There are 15 residues in the CDR3. The V and J ends lost 5 bases and 6 bases respectively, with 17 bases between them. In nucleotides, the CDR3 is TGTGCCAGCAGCTTGCTGGACCAGTATGGTCAGCCCCAGCATTTT. Translating gives CASSLLDQYGQPQHF.

This clonotype was seen more than once but under ten times. The chain uses TRBV6-4 and TRBJ2-1; 13 bases fit TRBD2. This CDR3 comprises 16 residues. With V trimmed by 3 bases and J by 8 bases, 7 bases remained unmatched. CDR1 and CDR2 (germline): MRHNA, SNTAGT. The chain's CDR3 is CASSDRLAGGPDEQFF. Written as DNA, the CDR3 is TGTGCCAGCAGTGATCGACTAGCGGGGGGTCCCGATGAGCAGTTCTTC.

The chain joins TRBV19 to TRBJ2-7; 11 bases align to TRBD1. V was pared by 9 bases and J by 6 bases, with 10 bases of the junction left unmatched. Germline V gives CDR1 LNHDA, CDR2 SQIVND (reference sequence). This CDR3 contains 14 residues. CDR3 sequence: CASNQPGQGGEQYF. The DNA for the CDR3 is TGTGCCAGCAACCAACCGGGACAGGGGGGCGAGCAGTACTTC.

The chain uses TRBV6-1 and TRBJ2-3; D is possibly TRBD1 or TRBD2 (7 bases each). The germline gives CDR1 MNHNS, CDR2 SASEGT. This CDR3 contains 14 residues. V lost 7 bases and J lost 5, with 16 bases in between. DNA for the CDR3: TGTGCCAGCATAGGGGGCGGGAGTGGAGATACGCAGTATTTT. Its protein is CASIGGGSGDTQYF.

This rearrangement joins TRBV5-6 to TRBJ1-2, with a weak D call TRBD1 (5 bases). V was clipped by 0 bases and J by 0 bases, with 9 bases between them. This CDR3 is 15 amino acids long. Per the germline V gene, CDR1 is SGHDT and CDR2 is YYEEEE. The CDR3 DNA sequence: TGTGCCAGCAGCTTGGCCGGGGCAGCTAACTATGGCTACACCTTC. Translated: CASSLAGAANYGYTF.

The chain combines TRBV12-3 or TRBV12-4 with TRBJ1-4, with D unresolved. V was clipped by 5 bases and J by 6 bases, with 7 bases between them. The CDR3 covers 12 residues. CDR3 loop: CASSRQDEKLFF. The DNA for the CDR3 is TGTGCCAGCAGTCGACAAGATGAAAAACTGTTTTTT.

This clonotype was detected a few times. Here the CDR3 reads CASSRYSGRTDTQYF. The CDR3 DNA follows: TGTGCCAGCAGCCGTTACAGCGGGAGGACAGATACGCAGTATTTT. V usage is TRBV14 and J usage is TRBJ2-3, with TRBD2 matching 9 bases. The CDR3 covers 15 residues. Unmatched junction bases numbered 5, after V lost 4 bases and J lost 3 bases. CDR1 is SGHDN, CDR2 FVKESK, per germline. Looking up the rest from reference TRBV14 and TRBJ2-3 gives the full variable domain: EAGVTQFPSHSVIEKGQTVTLRCDPISGHDNLYWYRRVMGKEIKFLLHFVKESKQDESGMPNNRFLAERTGGTYSTLKVQPAELEDSGVYFCASSRYSGRTDTQYFGPGTRLTVL.

The chain has TRBV6-6 and TRBJ2-3; 14 nucleotides align to TRBD2. This CDR3 spans 20 amino acids. J was trimmed by 2 bases and V by 4 bases; bases with no gene match: 14. The germline V gene encodes CDR1 MNHNY and CDR2 SVGAGI (reference sequence). The CDR3 nucleotides read TGTGCCAGCAGTTCGTCACCGGGACTAGCGGGAGTGAGTCCCACAGATACGCAGTATTTT. This gives the protein CASSSSPGLAGVSPTDTQYF.

This chain connects TRBV10-1 to TRBJ2-3; no firm D call. Germline CDR1 and CDR2: WNHNN and SYGVQD (reference sequence). Between the trimmed V and J ends, which lost 7 bases and 6 bases, there was a span of 11 bases. The CDR3 runs to 12 residues. CDR3 coding DNA: TGCGCCAGCATAGTCGGATACGATACGCAGTATTTT. This gives the protein CASIVGYDTQYF.

V is TRBV6-2 or TRBV6-3 and J is TRBJ1-2, with D perhaps TRBD1 (5 bases). The germline CDR1 and CDR2 sequences are MNHEY and SVGEGT. V lost 6 bases and J lost 8, with 16 bases in between. CDR3 size: 13 residues. The CDR3 sequence is CASRVPGTFGYTF. The CDR3, as DNA: TGTGCCAGCAGGGTGCCGGGGACCTTCGGCTACACCTTC.

This chain joins TRBV18 and TRBJ2-7; no reliable D call. The CDR3 totals 14 residues. Germline CDR1 is KGHSH and CDR2 is LQKENI. V was trimmed by 3 bases and J by 0 bases, leaving 9 bases between them. The CDR3 region has the DNA TGTGCCAGCTCACCCGACCTTAGCTCCTACGAGCAGTACTTC. Its translation is CASSPDLSSYEQYF.

The chain recombines TRBV30 with TRBJ2-3; possibly TRBD2 for D (6 bases). The length of the CDR3 is 18 residues. From germline, CDR1 is GTSNPN and CDR2 SVGIG (reference sequence). The V end was cut by 3 bases, the J end by 4 bases, with 26 bases between. This CDR3 is CAWSPGFSRNGSPDTQYF. CDR3 nucleotides: TGTGCCTGGAGCCCGGGGTTTAGCCGTAACGGGAGCCCAGATACGCAGTATTTT.

The rearrangement uses TRBV4-2 and TRBJ1-1; unclear D gene. Per the germline V gene, CDR1 is LGHNA and CDR2 is YNFKEQ. The CDR3 runs to 15 residues. V was trimmed by 0 bases and J by 5 bases, leaving 13 bases between them. The DNA for the CDR3 is TGTGCCAGCAGCCAAGATCCGGCAACGCGGACTGAAGCTTTCTTT. The encoded protein is CASSQDPATRTEAFF.

This clonotype was found once. The rearrangement joins TRBV27 to TRBJ1-6; unclear D gene. V lost 6 bases, J lost 5 bases, and 14 bases lay in between. Germline assignment: CDR1 MNHEY and CDR2 SMNVEV (reference sequence). The CDR3 loop spans 15 amino acids. The CDR3 sequence: CASRLTGNHNSPLHF. CDR3 DNA sequence: TGTGCCAGCAGGTTAACGGGGAATCATAATTCACCCCTCCACTTT.

In its sample, this clonotype was seen a few times. This CDR3 reads CASSRGDRGYNSPLHF. The CDR3 nucleotides read TGTGCCAGCAGCAGGGGAGACAGGGGCTATAATTCACCCCTCCACTTT. The chain links TRBV21-1 to TRBJ1-6; the table's D call of TRBD1 was not tested on the DNA. TRBV21-1 is termed a pseudogene. The CDR3 loop spans 16 amino acids.

In its sample, this clonotype was seen a few times. The chain links TRBV7-9 to TRBJ1-4; 9 nucleotides match TRBD1. Germline trimming cut 5 bases from V and 6 bases from J; bases unmatched to any gene: 13. The CDR3 length is 17 residues. The V gene's germline CDR1 is SEHNR and CDR2 FQNEAQ (reference sequence). As DNA, the CDR3 is TGTGCCAGCAGCGCGCGACCCCGGACAGGGGTTCATGAAAAACTGTTTTTT. As protein: CASSARPRTGVHEKLFF.

J is TRBJ1-6 and V is TRBV27; D not resolved. The V end was cut by 8 bases, the J end by 0 bases, with 14 bases between. The CDR3 covers 16 residues. Germline V gives CDR1 MNHEY, CDR2 SMNVEV (reference sequence). The CDR3 DNA reads TGTGCCAGCGGAGGATCCTTAAGCTCCTATAATTCACCCCTCCACTTT. Translating it yields CASGGSLSSYNSPLHF.

This clonotype was detected a few times. The V gene is TRBV7-2, the J gene TRBJ1-1; the D gene is possibly TRBD1 (6 bases). Germline assignment: CDR1 SGHTA and CDR2 FQGNSA. Trimming removed 8 bases from V and 7 bases from J, with 14 bases in between. This CDR3 contains 12 residues. CDR3 in amino acids: CASGGQPNEAFF. For the CDR3, the DNA is TGTGCCAGCGGTGGACAGCCCAATGAAGCTTTCTTT.

This clonotype was found a few times. The DNA for the CDR3 is TGTGCCAGCAGCCGCTGGGTGGGTGAAAAACTGTTTTTT. The encoded protein is CASSRWVGEKLFF. This chain joins TRBV6-2 or TRBV6-3 and TRBJ1-4; D is ambiguous. V lost 6 bases and J lost 7, with 12 bases in between. The CDR3 consists of 13 residues. In germline, CDR1 is MNHEY, CDR2 SVGEGT.

As concerns this clonotype: A much larger clone lies one base from this, so it may be a read error. This chain uses TRBV29-1 with TRBJ1-4; the D is unclear. Germline assignment: CDR1 SQVTM and CDR2 ANQGSEA. CDR3 size: 12 residues. The CDR3 bases are TGCAGCGTGACCCAGACTAGTGAAAAACTGTTTTTT. Its protein is CSVTQTSEKLFF.

This clonotype was seen only a few times. The CDR3 DNA reads TGTGCCAGCAGGCCCGACGGCCTTCCTTCCCACTTT. Protein sequence: CASRPDGLPSHF. The chain is built from TRBV6-1 and TRBJ1-6; no clear D. CDR1 is MNHNS, CDR2 SASEGT, per germline. This CDR3 spans 12 amino acids. V lost 6 bases to trimming and J lost 18 bases, with 18 bases between them.

The table lists this clonotype with a count of one. The chain has TRBV19 and TRBJ2-4, with D tentatively TRBD2 (6 bases). Trimming shortened V by 3 bases and J by 5 bases, and 8 bases separated the two germline ends. This CDR3 is 13 amino acids long. CDR1 and CDR2 (germline): LNHDA, SQIVND (reference sequence). The CDR3 DNA reads TGTGCCAGTAGTATCGGGAGAGAAAACATTCAGTACTTC. This encodes CASSIGRENIQYF.

This chain joins TRBV25-1 and TRBJ1-6; the D is unclear. In germline, CDR1 is MGHDK, CDR2 SYGVNS. Trimming stripped 5 bases from V and 5 bases from J, with 7 bases between. There are 13 residues in the CDR3. The CDR3 DNA reads TGTGCCAGCAGTCCTTTAAATAATTCACCCCTCCACTTT. Translated: CASSPLNNSPLHF.